This TCR beta chain came from a study of control samples from healthy donors and cancer patients. Trimming removed 1 base from V and 5 bases from J, with 9 bases in between. Germline V gene data show CDR1 as SGHTA and CDR2 as FQGNSA. The CDR3 spans 15 residues. The method was immunoSEQ multiplex PCR; TCRdb's version includes in-frame clones alone and lacks a portion of them. The table includes 60,000 to 75,000 clones, roughly 89% detected once. The sequenced sample was PBMCs. The clonotype originates from a man aged 55 to 70 with colorectal cancer. V and J are TRBV7-2 and TRBJ1-6; the D gene is possibly TRBD1 (5 bases). CDR3 bases: TGTGCCAGCAGCTTAGTCCCGACAGATAATTCACCCCTCCACTTT. Protein product: CASSLVPTDNSPLHF.